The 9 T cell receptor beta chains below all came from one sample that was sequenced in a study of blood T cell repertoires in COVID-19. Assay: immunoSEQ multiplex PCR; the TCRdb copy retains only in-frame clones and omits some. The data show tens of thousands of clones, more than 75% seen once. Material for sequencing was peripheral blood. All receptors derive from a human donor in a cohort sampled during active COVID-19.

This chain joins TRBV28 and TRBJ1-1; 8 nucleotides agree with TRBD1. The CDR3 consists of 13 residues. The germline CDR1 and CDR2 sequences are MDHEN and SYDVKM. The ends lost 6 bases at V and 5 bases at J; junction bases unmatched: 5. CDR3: CASSLRGRTEAFF. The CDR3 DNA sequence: TGTGCCAGCAGCCTCAGGGGGCGAACTGAAGCTTTCTTT. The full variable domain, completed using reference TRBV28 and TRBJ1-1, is DVKVTQSSRYLVKRTGEKVFLECVQDMDHENMFWYRQDPGLGLRLIYFSYDVKMKEKGDIPEGYSVSREKKERFSLILESASTNQTSMYLCASSLRGRTEAFFGQGTRLTVV.

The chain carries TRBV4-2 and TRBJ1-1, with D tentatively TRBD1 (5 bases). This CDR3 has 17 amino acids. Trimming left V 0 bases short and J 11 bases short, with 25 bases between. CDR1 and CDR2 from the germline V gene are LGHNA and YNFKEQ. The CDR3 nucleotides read TGTGCCAGCAGCCAAGATGATACTCCGGGACTAAAAGCAGGGGCTTTCTTT. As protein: CASSQDDTPGLKAGAFF.

CDR3 sequence (DNA): TGTGCCAGCAGCCCCAGGAGCGGGGGGGCAAATGAGCAGTTCTTC. The encoded protein is CASSPRSGGANEQFF. V usage is TRBV7-9 and J usage is TRBJ2-1; TRBD2 matches at 10 bases. With V trimmed by 5 bases and J by 7 bases, 8 bases remained unmatched. The CDR3 length is 15 residues. Looked up from germline, CDR1 is SEHNR and CDR2 is FQNEAQ (reference sequence).

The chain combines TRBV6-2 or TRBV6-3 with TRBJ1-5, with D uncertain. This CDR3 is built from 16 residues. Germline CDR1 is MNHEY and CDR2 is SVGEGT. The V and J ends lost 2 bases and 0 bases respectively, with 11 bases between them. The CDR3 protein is CASSYGGTDSNQPQHF. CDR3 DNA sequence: TGTGCCAGCAGTTACGGAGGAACCGATAGCAATCAGCCCCAGCATTTT.

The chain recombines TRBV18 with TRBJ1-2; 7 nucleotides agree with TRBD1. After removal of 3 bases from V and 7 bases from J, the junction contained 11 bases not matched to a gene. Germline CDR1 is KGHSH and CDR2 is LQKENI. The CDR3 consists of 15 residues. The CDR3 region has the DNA TGTGCCAGCTCACCTTTACAGGGGACGTATAGTGGCTACACCTTC. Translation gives CASSPLQGTYSGYTF.

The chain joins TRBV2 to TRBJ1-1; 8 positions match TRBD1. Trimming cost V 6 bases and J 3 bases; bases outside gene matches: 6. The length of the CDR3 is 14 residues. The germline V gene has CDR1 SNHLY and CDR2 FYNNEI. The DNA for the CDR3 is TGTGCCAGCAGATGGCTACAGGGGGACACTGAAGCTTTCTTT. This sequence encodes CASRWLQGDTEAFF.

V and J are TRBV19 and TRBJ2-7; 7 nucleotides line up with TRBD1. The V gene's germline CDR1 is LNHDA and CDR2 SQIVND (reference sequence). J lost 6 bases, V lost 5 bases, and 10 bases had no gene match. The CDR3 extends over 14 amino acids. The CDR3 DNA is TGTGCCAGTAGTGGAGGACAGGTCGTGGGCGAGCAGTACTTC. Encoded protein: CASSGGQVVGEQYF.

The CDR3 DNA sequence: TGTGCCAGTAGCCCAGGGGATTTCTATGGCTACACCTTC. Its translation: CASSPGDFYGYTF. The genes are TRBV19 and TRBJ1-2; maybe TRBD1 (6 bases). Germline V gives CDR1 LNHDA, CDR2 SQIVND (reference sequence). Trimming removed 6 bases from V and 4 bases from J, with 12 bases in between. CDR3 size: 13 residues. Drawing the rest from reference TRBV19 and TRBJ1-2, the complete variable domain is DGGITQSPKYLFRKEGQNVTLSCEQNLNHDAMYWYRQDPGQGLRLIYYSQIVNDFQKGDIAEGYSVSREKKESFPLTVTSAQKNPTAFYLCASSPGDFYGYTFGSGTRLTVV.

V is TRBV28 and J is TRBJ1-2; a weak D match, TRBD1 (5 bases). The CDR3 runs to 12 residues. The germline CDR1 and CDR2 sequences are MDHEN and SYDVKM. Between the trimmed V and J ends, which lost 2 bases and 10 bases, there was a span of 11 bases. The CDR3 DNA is TGTGCCAGCAGTTTAATCGCGGGGGACTACACCTTC. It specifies CASSLIAGDYTF.